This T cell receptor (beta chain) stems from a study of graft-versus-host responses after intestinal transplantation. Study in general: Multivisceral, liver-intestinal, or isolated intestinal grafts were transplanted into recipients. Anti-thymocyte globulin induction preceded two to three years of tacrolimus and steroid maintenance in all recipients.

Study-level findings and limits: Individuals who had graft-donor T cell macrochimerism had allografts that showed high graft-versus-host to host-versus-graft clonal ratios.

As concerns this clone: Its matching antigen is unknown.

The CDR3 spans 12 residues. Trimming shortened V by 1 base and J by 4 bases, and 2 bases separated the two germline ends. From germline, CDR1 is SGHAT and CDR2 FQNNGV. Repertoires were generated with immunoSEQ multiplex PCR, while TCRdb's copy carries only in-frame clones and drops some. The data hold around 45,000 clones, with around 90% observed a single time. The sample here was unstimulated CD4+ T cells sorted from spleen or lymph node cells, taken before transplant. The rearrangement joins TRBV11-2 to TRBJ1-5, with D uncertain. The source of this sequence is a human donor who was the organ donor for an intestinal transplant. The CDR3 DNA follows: TGTGCCAGCAGCTTAGGGAATCAGCCCCAGCATTTT. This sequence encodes CASSLGNQPQHF.